This T cell receptor beta chain was recovered during a study of T cells in Graves' hyperthyroidism and ophthalmopathy. Exclusion followed for patients with uncontrolled infection, other autoimmune disease, pregnancy or lactation. In making diagnoses, clinical symptoms, serum thyroxine and TRAb, thyroid ultrasound and orbital computed tomography were all used. Findings of the study overall: Most thyroid-expanded clonotypes above 0.001 were also found in blood. A model of 13 V-J features distinguished ophthalmopathy from stable hyperthyroidism.

V was trimmed by 5 bases and J by 9 bases, leaving 13 bases between them. The CDR3 length is 12 residues. Germline V lookup: CDR1 MNHNS, CDR2 SASEGT. This clonotype was counted ten times or more. Its specificity is not known. Amplification of TCR beta CDR3 regions used RNA as the template. When the TCR CDR3 underwent first-round RT-PCR, the HTBI primer set was used. MiXCR was run by TCRdb on the multiplex PCR reads, yielding one entry per CDR3 protein. The sample records hundreds of thousands of distinct CDR3 sequences, less than 25% being singletons. This clonotype originated in a woman in her twenties or thirties with Graves' ophthalmopathy. Material: blood. The V and J genes are TRBV6-1 and TRBJ1-2; no clear D. The CDR3 protein is CASSPGRLSYTF. CDR3 bases: TGTGCCAGCAGTCCTGGACGTTTGAGCTACACCTTC.